The subject of this entry is one T cell receptor beta chain. The protocol was immunoSEQ multiplex PCR, while the TCRdb copy is restricted to in-frame clones and leaves out a portion. The sample comprises about 100,000 clones, over 75% of which are singletons, and about a sixth rests with the top ten. The sample belongs to a study of control samples from healthy donors and cancer patients. Input material: blood. This receptor was obtained from a woman in her 50s in good health.

The CDR3 nucleotides are TGCGCCAGCAGCCAAGTATATCGAGGTGGCTACACCTTC. It encodes CASSQVYRGGYTF. The chain is built from TRBV4-1 and TRBJ1-2; the D is unclear. V lost 1 base and J lost 7, with 10 bases in between. The CDR3 is made up of 13 amino acids. Germline values: CDR1 MGHRA, CDR2 YSYEKL.